The 19 T cell receptor beta chains listed next were all sequenced from one sample in a study of T cells in Graves' hyperthyroidism and ophthalmopathy. Researchers amplified the TCR beta CDR3 regions from RNA transcripts. The HTBI primer set was used in a first-round RT-PCR of the TCR CDR3. MiXCR, applied by TCRdb to the multiplex PCR reads, yields one record per CDR3 protein. The sample records about 560,000 distinct CDR3 sequences, 15% to 17% being singletons. Input material: blood. The source of these receptors is a woman aged 25 to 39 with Graves' hyperthyroidism.

The V call is TRBV28, the J call TRBJ2-1; 8 nucleotides align to TRBD2. Germline trimming cut 3 bases from V and 5 bases from J; bases unmatched to any gene: 12. CDR3 length equals 17 residues. Germline V lookup: CDR1 MDHEN, CDR2 SYDVKM. CDR3: CASSFPVLSSGHNEQFF. The CDR3, as DNA: TGTGCCAGCAGTTTCCCGGTCCTATCTAGCGGGCACAATGAGCAGTTCTTC.

This clonotype was counted ten times or more. This rearrangement joins TRBV2 to TRBJ2-7; D possibly corresponds to TRBD1 (6 bases). Trimming removed 10 bases at V and 7 bases at J, with 11 bases between. The CDR3 has 10 residues. In germline, CDR1 is SNHLY, CDR2 FYNNEI. The CDR3 coding sequence is TGTGCCACCAGGGGTCTGGAGCAGTACTTC. Translated: CATRGLEQYF.

This chain joins TRBV10-3 and TRBJ1-1; TRBD1 agrees at 8 bases. Looked up from germline, CDR1 is ENHRY and CDR2 is SYGVKD. This CDR3 spans 13 amino acids. V lost 7 bases and J lost 6; bases outside the gene matches: 7. CDR3 protein: CAIKPTGEAEAFF. The CDR3 DNA is TGTGCCATCAAACCGACAGGGGAGGCTGAAGCTTTCTTT.

The sample holds many counts of this clonotype. This chain's CDR3 is CASSLGDGAKNIQYF. The CDR3 DNA sequence: TGTGCCAGCAGCTTAGGGGACGGAGCCAAAAACATTCAGTACTTC. The V and J genes are TRBV11-3 and TRBJ2-4, with D tentatively TRBD1 or TRBD2 (5 bases each). In germline, CDR1 is SGHNT, CDR2 YENEEA. The CDR3 runs 15 residues. The germline V and J ends were trimmed by 1 base and 0 bases, with 7 bases remaining between them.

This clonotype was picked up many times. V usage is TRBV5-1 and J usage is TRBJ1-1, with D tentatively TRBD1 (6 bases). From germline, CDR1 is SGHRS and CDR2 YFSETQ. The ends were cut back, 4 bases at V and 4 bases at J, with 17 bases in the middle. CDR3 length equals 15 residues. CDR3 loop: CASSQGGLKITEAFF. CDR3 nucleotides: TGCGCCAGCAGCCAAGGGGGGCTGAAGATCACTGAAGCTTTCTTT. Full variable domain (missing parts from reference TRBV5-1 and TRBJ1-1): KAGVTQTPRYLIKTRGQQVTLSCSPISGHRSVSWYQQTPGQGLQFLFEYFSETQRNKGNFPGRFSGRQFSNSRSEMNVSTLELGDSALYLCASSQGGLKITEAFFGQGTRLTVV.

The chain carries TRBV10-1 and TRBJ2-1, with TRBD2 identical over 13 bases. With V trimmed by 3 bases and J by 10 bases, 9 bases remained unmatched. This CDR3 has 16 residues. The V gene's germline CDR1 is WNHNN and CDR2 SYGVQD (reference sequence). CDR3: CASSDHGLAGAREQFF. CDR3 nucleotides: TGCGCCAGCAGTGACCACGGACTAGCGGGAGCGCGGGAGCAGTTCTTC.

This clonotype was picked up many times. The chain combines TRBV24-1 with TRBJ2-7; D is undetermined. Trimming cost V 4 bases and J 3 bases, with 3 bases left between them. Germline V CDR1 and CDR2: KGHDR, SFDVKD. The CDR3 extends over 11 amino acids. In nucleotides, the CDR3 is TGTGCCACCAGTGACATCTACGAGCAGTACTTC. It translates to CATSDIYEQYF.

This clonotype was detected ten times or more. The chain couples TRBV6-2 or TRBV6-3 to TRBJ1-2; 7 positions agree with TRBD1. This CDR3 has 13 amino acids. CDR1 MNHEY and CDR2 SVGEGT come from the germline V gene. The V segment lost 6 bases and the J segment 7 bases; nucleotides outside the gene matches: 8. In DNA, the CDR3 is TGTGCCAGCAGCGAGGACAGGTTCAGTGGCTACACCTTC. Its protein product is CASSEDRFSGYTF.

This clonotype was recorded at least ten times. The gene calls are TRBV11-2 and TRBJ2-1; the match to TRBD1 covers 9 bases. The junction had 3 bases not matched to a gene; V was cut back by 5 bases and J by 1 base. Germline CDR1 SGHAT, CDR2 FQNNGV. The CDR3 is made up of 15 amino acids. The CDR3 nucleotides read TGTGCCAGCAGCACTGGACAGGGGTCCTACAATGAGCAGTTCTTC. Its translation: CASSTGQGSYNEQFF.

The genes are TRBV29-1 and TRBJ1-1; D is uncertain. The CDR3 runs 12 residues. V was pared by 3 bases and J by 1 base, with 6 bases between. Per the germline V gene, CDR1 is SQVTM and CDR2 is ANQGSEA. CDR3 amino acids: CSVENRNTEAFF. CDR3 nucleotide sequence: TGCAGCGTTGAGAACAGGAACACTGAAGCTTTCTTT.

The chain carries TRBV6-1 and TRBJ2-1, with TRBD2 matching over 8 bases. CDR3 length: 16 amino acids. Losses at the gene ends were 2 bases for V and 8 bases for J; bases not matched to a gene: 11. Germline V lookup: CDR1 MNHNS, CDR2 SASEGT. This CDR3 is CASSEISTGGPYEQFF. CDR3 DNA sequence: TGTGCCAGCAGTGAAATAAGTACGGGAGGGCCATATGAGCAGTTCTTC.

In this sample, this clonotype turned up many times. This sequence joins TRBV6-2 or TRBV6-3 and TRBJ2-7, with 7 bases aligning to TRBD2. The CDR3 runs 14 residues. V was pared by 0 bases and J by 4 bases, with 3 bases of the junction left unmatched. Germline V gene data show CDR1 as MNHEY and CDR2 as SVGEGT. The CDR3: CASSYSGGRYEQYF. The CDR3 bases are TGTGCCAGCAGTTACTCAGGCGGGAGATACGAGCAGTACTTC.

This clonotype came up a few times. The chain couples TRBV10-3 to TRBJ1-5; 7 bases are shared with TRBD1. The V segment lost 4 bases and the J segment 4 bases; nucleotides outside the gene matches: 7. The CDR3 totals 15 residues. CDR1 and CDR2 from the germline V gene are ENHRY and SYGVKD. The CDR3 bases are TGTGCCATCAGTGGTACCGGGACAGTAAATCAGCCCCAGCATTTT. Amino acid sequence: CAISGTGTVNQPQHF.

This clonotype was detected ten times or more. The CDR3 nucleotides are TGTGCCAGCAGCCGCCCTGTGTTGAGTCGGGGCACAGATACGCAGTATTTT. Protein sequence: CASSRPVLSRGTDTQYF. This chain links TRBV6-2 or TRBV6-3 with TRBJ2-3; D is unclear. Germline CDR1 and CDR2: MNHEY and SVGEGT. The CDR3 is made up of 17 amino acids. V was shortened by 6 bases and J by 1 base, with 20 bases between the two germline ends.

This clonotype came up many times. The chain combines TRBV30 with TRBJ2-1, with D unresolved. CDR3 size: 12 residues. V lost 2 bases, J lost 3 bases, and 5 bases lay in between. Germline assignment: CDR1 GTSNPN and CDR2 SVGIG (reference sequence). CDR3 sequence (DNA): TGTGCCTGGAGTATCAACTACAATGAGCAGTTCTTC. Translating it yields CAWSINYNEQFF.

J is TRBJ1-2 and V is TRBV18; no definite D call. This CDR3 is 14 amino acids long. Germline-derived CDR1 and CDR2 are KGHSH and LQKENI. V lost 3 bases to trimming and J lost 3 bases, with 11 bases between them. The CDR3 DNA sequence: TGTGCCAGCTCACCGTCTATTGAAGACTATGGCTACACCTTC. It translates to CASSPSIEDYGYTF.

The chain uses TRBV27 and TRBJ2-3; the D gene is possibly TRBD2 (5 bases). The ends were cut back, 3 bases at V and 4 bases at J, with 11 bases in the middle. The CDR3 covers 14 residues. CDR1 and CDR2 from the germline V gene are MNHEY and SMNVEV (reference sequence). CDR3 bases: TGTGCCAGCAGTTTTAGCGATCTTCCAGATACGCAGTATTTT. Translation: CASSFSDLPDTQYF.

This clonotype was found a few times. The rearrangement uses TRBV20-1 and TRBJ2-5, with 10 bases identical to TRBD2. J lost 5 bases, V lost 3 bases, and 6 bases had no gene match. The CDR3 runs 14 residues. In germline, CDR1 is DFQATT, CDR2 SNEGSKA (reference sequence). The CDR3 loop reads CSASLAGVRETQYF. DNA of the CDR3: TGCAGTGCTAGTCTAGCGGGAGTCCGTGAGACCCAGTACTTC.

The chain carries TRBV7-9 and TRBJ2-1; the D is unclear. V was clipped by 3 bases and J by 10 bases, with 7 bases between them. The germline V gene encodes CDR1 SEHNR and CDR2 FQNEAQ (reference sequence). The length of the CDR3 is 11 residues. The CDR3 DNA reads as TGTGCCAGCAGCTTTTCCGAGGAGCAGTTCTTC. Translating it yields CASSFSEEQFF.